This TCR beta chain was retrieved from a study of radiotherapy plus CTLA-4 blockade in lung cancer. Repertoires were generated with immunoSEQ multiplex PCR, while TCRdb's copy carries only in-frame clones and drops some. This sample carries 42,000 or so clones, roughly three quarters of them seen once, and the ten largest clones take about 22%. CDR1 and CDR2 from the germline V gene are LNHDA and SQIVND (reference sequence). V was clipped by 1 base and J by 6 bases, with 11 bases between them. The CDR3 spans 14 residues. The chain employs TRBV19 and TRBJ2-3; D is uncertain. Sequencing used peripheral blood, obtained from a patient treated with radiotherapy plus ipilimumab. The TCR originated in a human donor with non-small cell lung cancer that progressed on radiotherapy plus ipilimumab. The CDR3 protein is CASSIGVLSDTQYF. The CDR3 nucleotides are TGTGCCAGTAGTATAGGAGTTCTGTCGGATACGCAGTATTTT.